These 19 T cell receptor beta chains originate from one sample sequenced in a study of OX40 agonist ivuxolimab in advanced cancers. Libraries were built with the immunoSEQ multiplex PCR assay. TCRdb's version of the immuneACCESS table is confined to in-frame rearrangements and falls short of the full clone set. An unresolved V gene accounts for under half of the shortfall where checked; the remainder is of unknown origin. Within this sample are around 80,000 clones, with around 80% of them counted one time only. The ten biggest clones cover more than 6% of the sample. The sample consisted of CD4+ or CD8+ T cells sorted from blood, taken in a trial of the OX40 agonist ivuxolimab. These receptors all come from an adult with an advanced solid tumor such as melanoma, head and neck, liver or kidney cancer.

This clone occurred once. The chain uses TRBV6-5 and TRBJ2-3; TRBD2 matches 11 bases. The germline CDR1 and CDR2 sequences are MNHEY and SVGAGI. The CDR3 extends over 14 amino acids. V trimming: 6 bases; J trimming: 3 bases; junction bases outside the gene matches: 2. The chain's CDR3 is CASRTSGKTDTQYF. The CDR3 DNA is TGTGCCAGCAGGACTAGCGGGAAGACAGATACGCAGTATTTT.

The chain employs TRBV2 and TRBJ1-1, with D possibly TRBD1 on 6 matching bases. V was shortened by 7 bases and J by 0 bases, with 15 bases between the two germline ends. The germline V gene has CDR1 SNHLY and CDR2 FYNNEI. The CDR3 consists of 15 residues. The CDR3 region is CASNDGGEVNTEAFF. The CDR3 DNA follows: TGTGCCAGCAATGACGGGGGCGAGGTGAACACTGAAGCTTTCTTT.

The V gene is TRBV9, the J gene TRBJ2-4, with a tentative D call TRBD1 (5 bases). V was trimmed by 4 bases and J by 9 bases, leaving 17 bases between them. Germline V gives CDR1 SGDLS, CDR2 YYNGEE. The length of the CDR3 is 14 residues. For the CDR3, the DNA is TGTGCCAGCAGCTTAGGTTCCGAAGGGGTCATTCAGTACTTC. It is translated as CASSLGSEGVIQYF.

This sequence joins TRBV28 and TRBJ2-7, with D unresolved. The CDR3 loop spans 11 amino acids. Trimming took 2 bases from V and 4 from J, leaving 3 bases between them. Germline values: CDR1 MDHEN, CDR2 SYDVKM. The CDR3 is CASSLGYEQYV. The CDR3 nucleotides are TGTGCCAGCAGTTTAGGGTACGAGCAGTACGTC.

The genes are TRBV6-1 and TRBJ1-5; the D is unclear. Trimming pared 2 bases from V and 2 bases from J, leaving 10 bases between. There are 15 residues in the CDR3. The V gene's germline CDR1 is MNHNS and CDR2 SASEGT. The CDR3 region is CASSEWGSGNQPQHF. The CDR3 nucleotides read TGTGCCAGCAGTGAATGGGGATCTGGCAATCAGCCCCAGCATTTT.

The chain recombines TRBV5-6 with TRBJ2-5, with 11 positions matching TRBD2. Per the germline V gene, CDR1 is SGHDT and CDR2 is YYEEEE. The CDR3 loop spans 16 amino acids. V shed 1 base and J 1 base; nucleotides not matched to a gene: 3. The CDR3 nucleotides are TGTGCCAGCAGCTTGTTAGCGGGGGGGACCCAAGAGACCCAGTACTTC. Translation: CASSLLAGGTQETQYF.

This chain connects TRBV4-2 to TRBJ2-1, with 10 bases aligning to TRBD1. CDR3 length equals 16 residues. The germline gives CDR1 LGHNA, CDR2 YNFKEQ. V was pared by 3 bases and J by 7 bases, with 9 bases of the junction left unmatched. CDR3 sequence: CASSHLGTGEGNEQFF. The CDR3 DNA is TGTGCCAGCAGCCATCTCGGGACAGGGGAGGGAAATGAGCAGTTCTTC.

The gene calls are TRBV4-3 and TRBJ1-5; D possibly corresponds to TRBD1 (6 bases). There are 15 residues in the CDR3. Germline assignment: CDR1 LGHNA and CDR2 YSLEER. Deletions cut 4 bases from V and 4 bases from J, with 14 bases between. This chain's CDR3 is CASSPLQGRNQPQHF. DNA of the CDR3: TGCGCCAGCAGCCCTCTCCAGGGGAGGAATCAGCCCCAGCATTTT.

The chain uses TRBV4-1 and TRBJ2-7; D gene uncertain. The V end was cut by 1 base, the J end by 6 bases, with 7 bases between. The CDR3 spans 12 residues. The germline gives CDR1 MGHRA, CDR2 YSYEKL. The CDR3 DNA reads as TGCGCCAGCAGCCAAGTGGGAAGCGAGCAGTACTTC. Translating gives CASSQVGSEQYF.

This chain joins TRBV7-6 and TRBJ1-4; D is perhaps TRBD1 (5 bases). CDR1 is SGHVS, CDR2 FNYEAQ, per germline. The V gene lost 3 bases and the J gene lost 8 bases, with 10 bases spanning the gap. The CDR3 covers 13 residues. CDR3 residues: CASSFAGREKLFF. The CDR3 DNA sequence: TGTGCCAGCAGCTTCGCAGGGCGGGAAAAACTGTTTTTT.

This sequence joins TRBV11-2 and TRBJ2-1; D possibly matches TRBD1 or TRBD2 (6 bases each). The CDR3 spans 15 residues. Germline V gene lookup returns CDR1 SGHAT and CDR2 FQNNGV. V lost 3 bases and J lost 2, with 11 bases in between. The CDR3, as DNA: TGTGCCAGCAGCTTGCTCGGGGGCGCCTACAATGAGCAGTTCTTC. Translated: CASSLLGGAYNEQFF.

This clone was observed a few times. The chain uses TRBV7-2 and TRBJ2-1; 8 nucleotides line up with TRBD1. The trim removed 5 bases at V and 8 bases at J, leaving 11 bases unmatched. The CDR3 is 15 amino acids. The germline V gene has CDR1 SGHTA and CDR2 FQGNSA. Here the CDR3 reads CASSPHGQGLDEQFF. In nucleotides, the CDR3 is TGTGCCAGCAGCCCCCATGGACAGGGTCTAGATGAGCAGTTCTTC.

The gene calls are TRBV25-1 and TRBJ2-3, with D hard to call. This CDR3 is built from 14 residues. Germline V gene data show CDR1 as MGHDK and CDR2 as SYGVNS. V was trimmed by 4 bases and J by 3 bases, leaving 11 bases between them. The CDR3 is CASSGGLETDTQYF. CDR3 sequence (DNA): TGTGCCAGCAGTGGCGGCCTAGAGACAGATACGCAGTATTTT.

This clone showed up just a few times. The CDR3 is CASSDLKGRKLFF. CDR3 DNA: TGTGCCAGCAGTGACTTAAAGGGGCGAAAACTGTTTTTT. The rearrangement links TRBV6-1 to TRBJ1-4, with D perhaps TRBD1 (5 bases). Germline-derived CDR1 and CDR2 are MNHNS and SASEGT. Trimming shortened V by 3 bases and J by 10 bases, and 12 bases separated the two germline ends. The length of the CDR3 is 13 residues.

This clone occurred a few times. The V and J genes are TRBV28 and TRBJ1-5; D gene unclear. CDR3 length: 14 amino acids. Per germline, CDR1 MDHEN and CDR2 SYDVKM. The V and J ends lost 3 bases and 2 bases respectively, with 8 bases between them. In DNA, the CDR3 is TGTGCCAGCAGTTTCCCCGAGGGCAATCAGCCCCAGCATTTT. It specifies CASSFPEGNQPQHF.

As DNA, the CDR3 is TGTGCCAGCAGCTTGGGGGACACAGATACGCAGTATTTT. This codes for CASSLGDTDTQYF. The chain carries TRBV5-8 and TRBJ2-3; unclear D gene. The CDR3 length is 13 residues. Per germline, CDR1 SGHTS and CDR2 YDEGEE. The germline V and J ends were trimmed by 0 bases and 2 bases, with 4 bases remaining between them.

This chain uses TRBV6-5 with TRBJ2-5; the match to TRBD2 covers 9 bases. With 1 base clipped from V and 4 bases from J, the junction kept 7 bases outside the gene matches. Per the germline V gene, CDR1 is MNHEY and CDR2 is SVGAGI. The CDR3 consists of 16 residues. CDR3 region: CASSYLVSGRRETQYF. The CDR3 DNA is TGTGCCAGCAGTTACTTGGTTAGCGGGAGACGAGAGACCCAGTACTTC.

V is TRBV13 and J is TRBJ2-7; 10 nucleotides line up with TRBD1. Trimming cost V 2 bases and J 0 bases; bases outside gene matches: 10. This CDR3 region has 18 residues. Per germline, CDR1 PRHDT and CDR2 FYEKMQ (reference sequence). The CDR3 is CASSLRGTGVFPSYEQYF. As DNA, the CDR3 is TGTGCCAGCAGCTTACGCGGGACAGGGGTATTCCCCTCCTACGAGCAGTACTTC.

Only a few counts were recorded for this clone. The chain employs TRBV4-3 and TRBJ2-3; TRBD2 matches 9 bases. Germline V gene data show CDR1 as LGHNA and CDR2 as YSLEER. The CDR3 has 17 amino acids. Unmatched junction bases numbered 5, after V lost 1 base and J lost 0 bases. In nucleotides, the CDR3 is TGCGCCAGCAGCCAAGGAACCGGGACTAGCAGCACAGATACGCAGTATTTT. This sequence encodes CASSQGTGTSSTDTQYF.